The 18 T cell receptor beta chains presented below share a single source sample, sequenced in a study of T cells expressing NK-cell markers. TCRdb reprocessed the 5' RACE reads, keeping one entry per CDR3 protein, no DNA. The sample holds over 350,000 distinct CDR3 sequences. Material: blood T cells: a sorted CD56 or NKG2C T cell subset, CD4+ or CD8+ T cells, or bulk PBMC T cells (not recorded which). The origin of the receptors is a woman in her forties or fifties in good health.

The genes are TRBV30 and TRBJ2-1; no DNA is available, so the TRBD1 call from TCRdb remains unchecked. The CDR3 is 15 residues long. Germline assignment: CDR1 GTSNPN and CDR2 SVGIG (reference sequence). CDR3: CAWSSPGVGYNEQFF.

The genes are TRBV6-5 and TRBJ2-1. Germline V gene lookup returns CDR1 MNHEY and CDR2 SVGAGI. The CDR3 extends over 13 amino acids. This CDR3 reads CASSYGYNLEQFF.

The J gene is TRBJ2-3, the V gene TRBV12-3 or TRBV12-4; the TCRdb D gene call, TRBD1, has no DNA to confirm it. This CDR3 has 14 amino acids. CDR3 region: CASSETGREDTQYF.

The rearrangement uses TRBV2 and TRBJ2-1; TCRdb gives TRBD2 as the D gene, but with no DNA this cannot be confirmed. This CDR3 has 12 residues. Per the germline V gene, CDR1 is SNHLY and CDR2 is FYNNEI. CDR3 residues: CASRVSGPEQFF.

This sequence joins TRBV10-3 and TRBJ2-3. Looked up from germline, CDR1 is ENHRY and CDR2 is SYGVKD. The CDR3 is 13 residues long. CDR3 protein: CATERPGTDTQYF.

The chain carries TRBV12-3 or TRBV12-4 and TRBJ2-1; TCRdb indicates TRBD1, and absent DNA this call remains unverified. CDR3 size: 12 residues. Here the CDR3 reads CASSLGRAGQFF.

This rearrangement joins TRBV12-3 or TRBV12-4 to TRBJ2-5; TCRdb designates TRBD2, a call that cannot be tested without DNA. The CDR3 is made up of 15 amino acids. CDR3 loop: CASSFLSGRFETQYF.

The chain uses TRBV3-1 and TRBJ2-7; TCRdb selects TRBD1, and the lack of DNA leaves this call unchecked. The CDR3 spans 14 residues. Germline CDR1 and CDR2: LGHDT and YNNKEL (reference sequence). The CDR3 reads CASSPQGAGFEQYF.

The V gene is TRBV24-1, the J gene TRBJ2-1; the TRBD2 assignment by TCRdb is unverifiable without DNA. CDR3 size: 16 residues. Germline V gene sequence: CDR1 KGHDR, CDR2 SFDVKD. The CDR3 loop reads CATRGVAAGENNEQFF.

V is TRBV4-1 and J is TRBJ2-5; TCRdb's assignment of TRBD2 cannot be checked, as there is no DNA. The germline V gene encodes CDR1 MGHRA and CDR2 YSYEKL. The CDR3 runs 18 residues. CDR3 amino acids: CASTSIAGQREEQETQYF.

The chain carries TRBV5-6 and TRBJ2-4; as DNA is missing, the TRBD1 call by TCRdb cannot be tested. CDR1 is SGHDT, CDR2 YYEEEE, per germline. This CDR3 has 16 amino acids. The CDR3 reads CASSLTWKGDKNIQYF.

This sequence joins TRBV15 and TRBJ1-2; TCRdb proposes TRBD1, but this gene call is untestable without DNA. CDR1 and CDR2 (germline): LNHNV, YYDKDF (reference sequence). This CDR3 has 19 residues. The CDR3 protein is CATSRVARDTEGNLGGYTF.

The chain employs TRBV19 and TRBJ2-5; with no DNA, the TCRdb D assignment of TRBD1 cannot be verified. Germline V gene data show CDR1 as LNHDA and CDR2 as SQIVND (reference sequence). The CDR3 totals 13 residues. The CDR3 spells CASSTDRGGTQYF.

The chain is built from TRBV20-1 and TRBJ2-7; absent DNA, TCRdb's TRBD1 call cannot be checked. The CDR3 loop spans 13 amino acids. CDR1 is DFQATT, CDR2 SNEGSKA, per germline (reference sequence). The CDR3 loop is CSAPGPPANEQYF.

V gene TRBV5-5 combines with J gene TRBJ2-3; absent DNA, TCRdb's TRBD2 call cannot be checked. CDR3 length: 13 amino acids. From germline, CDR1 is SGHKS and CDR2 YYEKEE (reference sequence). CDR3 protein: CASSRPDYRTQYF.

CDR3 residues: CASSSLGRGNTGELFF. The V call is TRBV12-3 or TRBV12-4, the J call TRBJ2-2. The CDR3 totals 16 residues.

The chain links TRBV12-3 or TRBV12-4 to TRBJ1-2; with no DNA, the TCRdb D assignment of TRBD1 cannot be verified. CDR3 length: 14 residues. The CDR3 sequence: CASSLRGTNYGYTF.

The chain recombines TRBV9 with TRBJ2-2; TCRdb's D gene call, TRBD1, goes unchecked for lack of DNA. CDR1 and CDR2 from the germline V gene are SGDLS and YYNGEE. The CDR3 has 17 residues. CDR3 loop: CASSQTGTGRMGGELFF.